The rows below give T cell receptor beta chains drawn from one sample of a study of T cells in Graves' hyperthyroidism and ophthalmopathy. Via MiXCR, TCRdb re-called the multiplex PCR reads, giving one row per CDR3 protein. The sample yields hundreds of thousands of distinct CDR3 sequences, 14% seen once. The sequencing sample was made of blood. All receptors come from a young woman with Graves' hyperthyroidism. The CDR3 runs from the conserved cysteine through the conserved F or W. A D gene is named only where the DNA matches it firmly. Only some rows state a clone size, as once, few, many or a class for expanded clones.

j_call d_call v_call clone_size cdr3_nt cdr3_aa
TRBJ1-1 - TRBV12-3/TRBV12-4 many TGTGCCAGCAGTTTTGGTGACAGGATTAACACTGAAGCTTTCTTT CASSFGDRINTEAFF
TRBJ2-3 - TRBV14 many TGTGCCAGCAGCCGAGCCGGGATCAGCACAGATACGCAGTATTTT CASSRAGISTDTQYF
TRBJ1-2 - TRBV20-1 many TGCAGTGCTAGGGACGGACATGCGGAACCTTATGGCTACACCTTC CSARDGHAEPYGYTF
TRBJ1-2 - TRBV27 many TGTGCCAGCAGCCTTGACGGGGGCGCTAACTATGGCTACACCTTC CASSLDGGANYGYTF
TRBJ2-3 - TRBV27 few TGTGCCAGCAGCGTAAGCAGGGTGGATACGCAGTATTTT CASSVSRVDTQYF
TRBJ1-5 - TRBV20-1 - TGCAGTGCTAGAGATGGCCCCTCGAGAGCAGGGCACTTCGGGCCCCAGCATTTT CSARDGPSRAGHFGPQHF
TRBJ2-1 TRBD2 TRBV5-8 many TGTGCCAGCAGCGTCGGGACTAGCCTAAGAAATGAGCAGTTCTTC CASSVGTSLRNEQFF
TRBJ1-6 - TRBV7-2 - TGTGCCAGCAGCTTAGAGTGGTCAGGATCACCCCTCCACTTT CASSLEWSGSPLHF
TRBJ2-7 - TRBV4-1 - TGCGCCAGCAGCCAAATTGAGAACTACGAGCAGTACTTC CASSQIENYEQYF
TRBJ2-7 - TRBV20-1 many TGCAGTGCTAGCAGGGCAATGGGGGAGCAGTACTTC CSASRAMGEQYF
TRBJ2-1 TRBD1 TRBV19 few TGTGCCAGTAGTGTGGGGACAGGGGAATACAATGAGCAGTTCTTC CASSVGTGEYNEQFF
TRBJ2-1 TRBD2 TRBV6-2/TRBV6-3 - TGTGCCAGCAGGGGACTAGCGGGAGGTGGGTACAATGAGCAGTTCTTC CASRGLAGGGYNEQFF
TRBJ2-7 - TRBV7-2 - TGTGCCAGCAGCTTACTGACTGCCAGCTCCTACGAGCAGTACTTC CASSLLTASSYEQYF
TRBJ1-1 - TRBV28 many TGTGCCAGCAGGGAAGGGGAGTACACTGAAGCTTTCTTT CASREGEYTEAFF
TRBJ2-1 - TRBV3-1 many TGTGCCAGCAGCAGGGTAGAGGGGTCCTACAATGAGCAGTTCTTC CASSRVEGSYNEQFF
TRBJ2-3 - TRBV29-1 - TGCAGCGCGCCCGGGGACTTCAACACAGATACGCAGTATTTT CSAPGDFNTDTQYF
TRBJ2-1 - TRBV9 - TGTGCCAGCAGCGTAGCCCCTTCGCATGCGGCAAGGAGAAAGTTCTTC CASSVAPSHAARRKFF
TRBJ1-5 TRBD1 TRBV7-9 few TGTGCCAGCAGCCGGACAGGCCTTGATCAGCCCCAGCATTTT CASSRTGLDQPQHF
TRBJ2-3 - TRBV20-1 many TGCAGTGCTATAGAAAGCAGGAGGGGCACAGATACGCAGTATTTT CSAIESRRGTDTQYF
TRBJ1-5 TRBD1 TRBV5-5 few TGTGCCAGCAAGATGACAGGGGGGATCAATCAGCCCCAGCATTTT CASKMTGGINQPQHF
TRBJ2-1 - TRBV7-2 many TGTGCCAGCAGCTTAGTGACAGTCCCAAATGAGCAGTTCTTC CASSLVTVPNEQFF
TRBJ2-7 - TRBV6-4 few TGTGCCAGCAGTCCCGGGGGGACTCGGACAGGAGACCTCTCCTACGAGCAGTACTTC CASSPGGTRTGDLSYEQYF
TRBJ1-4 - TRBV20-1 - TGCAGTGCTCGGGGAAGTCGCGGCGAAAAACTGTTTTTT CSARGSRGEKLFF
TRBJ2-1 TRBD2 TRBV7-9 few TGTGCCAGCAGCCGAACGGGGACTAGCGAAGACAATGAGCAGTTCTTC CASSRTGTSEDNEQFF
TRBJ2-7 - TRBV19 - TGTGCCAGTAGTATGGGACTCGGGTATGAGGAGCAGTACTTC CASSMGLGYEEQYF
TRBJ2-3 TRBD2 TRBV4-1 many TGCGCCAGCAGCCAAGAGACTAGCGGGCGGCTAGGGGATACGCAGTATTTT CASSQETSGRLGDTQYF
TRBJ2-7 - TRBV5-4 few TGTGCCAGCAGCTTGCAGGGAACGCACGAGCAGTACTTC CASSLQGTHEQYF
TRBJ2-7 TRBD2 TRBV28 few TGTGCCAGCAGGGGGGGAGGGCTGCACGAGCAGTACTTC CASRGGGLHEQYF
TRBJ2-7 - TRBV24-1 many TGTGCCACCAGTGATTTAAGGGACAGGGGACTAGCTGAATACGAGCAGTACTTC CATSDLRDRGLAEYEQYF
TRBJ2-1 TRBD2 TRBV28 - TGTGCCAGCACCCAATTGCCTGGGACTAGCCTCTTC CASTQLPGTSLF
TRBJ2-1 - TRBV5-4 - TGTGCCAGCCGGGATTCCTCGCACAATGAGCAGTTCTTC CASRDSSHNEQFF
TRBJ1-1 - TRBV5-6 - TGTGCCAGCAGCGCCGGTAAAACGCCGGGTGAAGCTTTCTTT CASSAGKTPGEAFF
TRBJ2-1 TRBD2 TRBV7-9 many TGTGCCAGCAGCTCCGTCTACGGTAGCGGGTTGGGCAATGAGCAGTTCTTC CASSSVYGSGLGNEQFF
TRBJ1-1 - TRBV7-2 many TGTGCCAGCAGCTTAGCCGGGGATGTGAACACTGAAGCTTTCTTT CASSLAGDVNTEAFF